The clone carrying this T cell receptor (beta chain) occurred many times. The antigen is not known. The entry originates in a study of glioma-infiltrating T cells. TCR alpha and beta CDR3 regions were amplified from RNA using iRepertoire nested multiplex PCR. Tissue mRNA or PBMC total RNA, roughly 95-400 ng, went into one-step reverse transcription and amplification. TCRdb called the multiplex PCR reads again in MiXCR, with one record for every CDR3 protein. The sample lists 90,000 to 100,000 distinct CDR3 sequences, 40% occurring once. Whole-study findings and limits: Non-neoplastic patients had below-expected tissue-blood divergence, while all gliomas exceeded expectation.

V trimming: 0 bases; J trimming: 1 base; junction bases outside the gene matches: 0. The CDR3 totals 15 residues. The germline CDR1 and CDR2 sequences are SGHTA and FQGTGA. The specimen was glioma tissue, nonneoplastic brain tissue, or PBMCs (not recorded which). This TCR was sampled from a human donor with low-grade glioma or glioblastoma, undergoing nonglioma brain surgery, or in good health (not recorded which). The J gene is TRBJ2-3, the V gene TRBV7-3; 8 nucleotides align to TRBD1. The CDR3 DNA reads as TGTGCCAGCAGCTTAACGGGACAGGGCACAGATACGCAGTATTTT. It specifies CASSLTGQGTDTQYF.